This passage covers 10 T cell receptor beta chains from one sample sequenced in a study of T cells after yellow fever vaccination. TCRdb re-called the 5' RACE reads with MiXCR, one entry per CDR3 protein. The sample lists hundreds of thousands of distinct CDR3 sequences; 21% were seen once. The sequenced sample was PBMCs, obtained roughly 23 days after the first yellow fever vaccination. The receptors were gathered from a man aged 18-30 years who received the YFV17D yellow fever vaccine.

This clonotype has more than one count but fewer than ten. This chain uses TRBV15 with TRBJ2-3; D may be TRBD2 (7 bases). CDR1 is LNHNV and CDR2 is YYDKDF in the germline V gene (reference sequence). This CDR3 is 20 amino acids long. Trimming cost V 0 bases and J 2 bases, with 24 bases left between them. Here the CDR3 DNA reads TGTGCCACCAGCAGAGAACACCCCCCTATGGGGGGGGGCCCCACAGATACGCAGTATTTT. Its translation is CATSREHPPMGGGPTDTQYF.

This chain links TRBV6-1 with TRBJ2-1; D is undetermined. This CDR3 spans 14 amino acids. Germline lookup yields CDR1 MNHNS and CDR2 SASEGT. Trimming cost V 6 bases and J 8 bases, with 17 bases left between them. DNA for the CDR3: TGTGCCAGCAGCCTCCGGGCTGCCATGGATGAGCAGTTCTTC. Its translation is CASSLRAAMDEQFF.

V gene TRBV14 combines with J gene TRBJ2-3; D ambiguous. The V end was cut by 1 base, the J end by 5 bases, with 10 bases between. The CDR3 sequence is 14 residues long. Germline assignment: CDR1 SGHDN and CDR2 FVKESK. CDR3 loop: CASSQAVFRDTQYF. In DNA, the CDR3 is TGTGCCAGCAGCCAAGCAGTATTTAGAGATACGCAGTATTTT.

The chain combines TRBV7-9 with TRBJ2-1; D might be TRBD2 (7 bases). Germline values: CDR1 SEHNR, CDR2 FQNEAQ (reference sequence). V was clipped by 2 bases and J by 8 bases, with 10 bases between them. The CDR3 runs 13 residues. The CDR3 nucleotides read TGTGCCAGCAGCTTACGCGGGGGCGATGAGCAGTTCTTC. Translating gives CASSLRGGDEQFF. Looking up the rest from reference TRBV7-9 and TRBJ2-1 gives the full variable domain: DTGVSQNPRHKITKRGQNVTFRCDPISEHNRLYWYRQTLGQGPEFLTYFQNEAQLEKSRLLSDRFSAERPKGSFSTLEIQRTEQGDSAMYLCASSLRGGDEQFFGPGTRLTVL.

This rearrangement joins TRBV5-1 to TRBJ2-3; no definite D call. Germline CDR1 SGHRS, CDR2 YFSETQ. The CDR3 runs to 14 residues. V lost 7 bases and J 3 bases, leaving 15 bases between the germline ends. The CDR3 region is CASGSGLVTDTQYF. As DNA, the CDR3 is TGCGCCAGCGGCTCAGGATTGGTGACAGATACGCAGTATTTT.

J is TRBJ1-1 and V is TRBV9, with a weak D call TRBD1 (5 bases). This CDR3 has 16 amino acids. Looked up from germline, CDR1 is SGDLS and CDR2 is YYNGEE. V was cut by 3 bases and J by 0 bases, with 15 bases left in between. The DNA for the CDR3 is TGTGCCAGCAGCGCCACCGGGACGGCTTTGAACACTGAAGCTTTCTTT. Its translation is CASSATGTALNTEAFF.

This clonotype was seen a few times. This chain uses TRBV14 with TRBJ2-7; D perhaps matches TRBD1 (5 bases). CDR1 is SGHDN and CDR2 is FVKESK in the germline V gene. Trimming stripped 4 bases from V and 9 bases from J, with 19 bases between. This CDR3 region has 14 residues. CDR3 nucleotides: TGTGCCAGCAGCCCAGATAGGGCTTCCAGGGTGCAGTACGTC. It specifies CASSPDRASRVQYV.

The genes are TRBV11-2 and TRBJ2-1; TRBD2 aligns across 9 bases. V lost 4 bases and J lost 0; bases outside the gene matches: 10. There are 18 residues in the CDR3. Germline lookup yields CDR1 SGHAT and CDR2 FQNNGV. CDR3 sequence reads: CASSSRGSGGASYNEQFF. CDR3 DNA: TGTGCCAGCAGCTCTAGGGGTAGCGGGGGCGCCTCCTACAATGAGCAGTTCTTC.

V gene TRBV5-6 combines with J gene TRBJ2-3, with a possible D match to TRBD2 (5 bases). CDR1 is SGHDT and CDR2 is YYEEEE in the germline V gene. V was pared by 0 bases and J by 0 bases, with 17 bases between. The CDR3 length is 18 residues. CDR3 sequence (DNA): TGTGCCAGCAGCTTGGCAGTGGGAGCGTTGGGTAGCACAGATACGCAGTATTTT. This encodes CASSLAVGALGSTDTQYF.

This clonotype was picked up a small number of times. The chain employs TRBV28 and TRBJ2-5, with 11 nucleotides matching TRBD1. The V segment lost 6 bases and the J segment 5 bases; nucleotides outside the gene matches: 8. The germline V gene encodes CDR1 MDHEN and CDR2 SYDVKM. CDR3 size: 15 residues. The CDR3 DNA reads as TGTGCCAGCAGCCCCGGGACAGGGGGGCACGAGACCCAGTACTTC. Its protein is CASSPGTGGHETQYF. Supplemented by reference TRBV28 and TRBJ2-5, the full variable domain reads DVKVTQSSRYLVKRTGEKVFLECVQDMDHENMFWYRQDPGLGLRLIYFSYDVKMKEKGDIPEGYSVSREKKERFSLILESASTNQTSMYLCASSPGTGGHETQYFGPGTRLLVL.